The TCR beta chain under discussion was sequenced for a study of CD8 T cells in ankylosing spondylitis. The germline V gene has CDR1 DFQATT and CDR2 SNEGSKA (reference sequence). The length of the CDR3 is 15 residues. V lost 3 bases and J 2 bases, leaving 15 bases between the germline ends. Findings and limits, study-wide: Matched ankylosing spondylitis synovial fluid reportedly showed significant enrichment of disease-linked clones.

With molecular barcodes, quantitative 5'-RACE was used to make the TCR beta libraries. TCRdb fed the 5' RACE reads into MiXCR, producing one record per CDR3 protein. This sample has 200,000 to 300,000 distinct CDR3 sequences, with approximately 10% found just once. This clonotype was found many times. The antigen remains undetermined. The TCR sequence derives from a male donor with ankylosing spondylitis or in good health (not recorded which). The chain recombines TRBV20-1 with TRBJ2-3; D possibly matches TRBD1 or TRBD2 (5 bases each). The source material was blood, either unsorted or a sorted T cell fraction (not recorded which). The CDR3 is CSASPGTYATDTQYF. The DNA of the CDR3 is TGCAGTGCTAGTCCCGGGACGTATGCCACAGATACGCAGTATTTT.